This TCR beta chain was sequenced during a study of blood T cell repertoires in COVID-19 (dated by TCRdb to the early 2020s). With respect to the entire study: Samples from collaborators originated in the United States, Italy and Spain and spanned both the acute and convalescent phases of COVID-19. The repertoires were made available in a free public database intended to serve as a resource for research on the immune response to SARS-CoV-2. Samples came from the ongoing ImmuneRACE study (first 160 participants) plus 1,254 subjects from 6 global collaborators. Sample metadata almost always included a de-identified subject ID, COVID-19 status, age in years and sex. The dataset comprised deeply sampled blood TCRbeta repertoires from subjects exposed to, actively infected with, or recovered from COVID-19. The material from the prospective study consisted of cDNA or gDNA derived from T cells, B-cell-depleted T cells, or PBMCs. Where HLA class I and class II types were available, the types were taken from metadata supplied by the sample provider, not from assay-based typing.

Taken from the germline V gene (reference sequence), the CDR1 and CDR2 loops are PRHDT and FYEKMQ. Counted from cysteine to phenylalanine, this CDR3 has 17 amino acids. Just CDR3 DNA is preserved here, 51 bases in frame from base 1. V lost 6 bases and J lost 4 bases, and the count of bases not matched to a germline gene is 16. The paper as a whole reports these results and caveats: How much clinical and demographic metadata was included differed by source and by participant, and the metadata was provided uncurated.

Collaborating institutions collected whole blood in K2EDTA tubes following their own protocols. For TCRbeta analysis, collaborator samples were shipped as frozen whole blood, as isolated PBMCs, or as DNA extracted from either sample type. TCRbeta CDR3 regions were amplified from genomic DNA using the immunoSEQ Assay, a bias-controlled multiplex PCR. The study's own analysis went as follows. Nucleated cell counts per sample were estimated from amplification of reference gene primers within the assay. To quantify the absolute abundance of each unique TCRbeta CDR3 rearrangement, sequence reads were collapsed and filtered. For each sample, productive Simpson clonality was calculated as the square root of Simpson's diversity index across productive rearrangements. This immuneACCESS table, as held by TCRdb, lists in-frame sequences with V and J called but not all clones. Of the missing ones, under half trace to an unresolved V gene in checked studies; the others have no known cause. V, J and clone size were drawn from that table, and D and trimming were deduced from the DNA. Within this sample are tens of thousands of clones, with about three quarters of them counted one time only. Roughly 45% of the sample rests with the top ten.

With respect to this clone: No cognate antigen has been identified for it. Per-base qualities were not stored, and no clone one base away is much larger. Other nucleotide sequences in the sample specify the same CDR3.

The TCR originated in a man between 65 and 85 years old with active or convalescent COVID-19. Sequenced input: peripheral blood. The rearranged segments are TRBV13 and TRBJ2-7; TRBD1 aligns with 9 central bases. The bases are TGTGCCAGCAGTCCAGTGGACTACAGGGGGCGCGAGTACGAGCAGTACTTC. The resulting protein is CASSPVDYRGREYEQYF.